This T cell receptor (beta chain) was captured by sequencing in a study of cytomegalovirus exposure and HLA in healthy donors. The CDR3 is 15 residues long. Losses at the gene ends were 6 bases for V and 6 bases for J; bases not matched to a gene: 11. The germline gives CDR1 SGHRS, CDR2 YFSETQ. Study-wide results and caveats: Within an earlier analysis, most TCR beta V segments proved productive either about 87% or about 30% of the time.

For this clone: What it binds is not known.

Primers: 60 Vbeta forward and 13 Jbeta reverse. Profiled with immunoSEQ multiplex PCR; TCRdb holds only in-frame clones, not every one. The sample data list 100,000 to 150,000 clones. The sequenced sample consisted of PBMCs. This TCR was sampled from a middle-aged man in good health and CMV-seronegative. V and J are TRBV5-1 and TRBJ1-2, with 10 bases matching TRBD1. CDR3 in amino acids: CASKSYTGTGDGYTF. The CDR3 DNA follows: TGCGCCAGCAAGTCGTATACCGGGACAGGGGATGGCTACACCTTC.